The rows below give T cell receptor beta chains drawn from one sample of a study of blood T cell repertoires in COVID-19. The protocol was immunoSEQ multiplex PCR, while the TCRdb copy is restricted to in-frame clones and leaves out a portion. The sample holds almost 250,000 clones, around 87% seen once. The specimen sequenced was PBMCs or T cells enriched from blood (not recorded which). The receptor source for this set is a woman aged 45 to 65 who had recovered from COVID-19. The CDR3 runs from the conserved cysteine through the conserved F or W. D genes are given only for firm matches. Where a row states a size, it is once, few, many or the class of an expanded clone; other rows omit it.

v_gene	d_gene	abundance	j_gene	CDR3aa	CDR3nt
TRBV19	TRBD2	-	TRBJ2-7	CASSSRLAGVSYEQYF	TGTGCCAGTAGTTCAAGACTAGCGGGAGTATCCTACGAGCAGTACTTC
TRBV7-8	-	-	TRBJ2-5	CASSPERTQYF	TGTGCCAGCAGCCCGGAGAGGACCCAGTACTTC
TRBV19	TRBD2	-	TRBJ2-1	CASRAGASGSSYNEQFF	TGTGCCAGTAGGGCCGGAGCTAGCGGGAGTTCCTACAATGAGCAGTTCTTC
TRBV6-5	TRBD1	-	TRBJ1-6	CASYTRQGGNSPLHF	TGTGCCAGCTATACCCGACAGGGGGGAAATTCACCCCTCCACTTT
TRBV5-1	TRBD2	once	TRBJ2-3	CASSSGTSGNTDTQYF	TGCGCCAGCAGCTCAGGGACTAGCGGGAACACAGATACGCAGTATTTT
TRBV7-8	TRBD1	-	TRBJ1-2	CASSLVTGGNYGYTF	TGTGCCAGCAGCTTAGTGACAGGGGGCAACTATGGCTACACCTTC
TRBV2	TRBD2	-	TRBJ2-1	CASNEREGYNEQFF	TGTGCCAGCAACGAGCGGGAGGGATACAATGAGCAGTTCTTC
TRBV19	-	-	TRBJ1-5	CASSIPGETNQPQHF	TGTGCCAGTAGTATTCCCGGGGAAACTAATCAGCCCCAGCATTTT
TRBV4-1	-	-	TRBJ1-4	CASSQVRSEKLFF	TGCGCCAGCAGCCAAGTTCGGTCGGAAAAACTGTTTTTT
TRBV5-1	TRBD2	-	TRBJ2-3	CASSLTASGVTDTQYF	TGCGCCAGCAGCTTGACGGCTAGCGGAGTCACAGATACGCAGTATTTT
TRBV30	TRBD2	-	TRBJ2-7	CAWSETSGSYEQYF	TGTGCCTGGAGTGAGACTAGCGGGAGCTACGAGCAGTACTTC
TRBV11-3	-	-	TRBJ1-6	CASSLDRNSPLHF	TGTGCCAGCAGCTTAGATCGGAATTCACCCCTCCACTTT
TRBV9	TRBD1	-	TRBJ2-5	CASSVEGLQGAETQYF	TGTGCCAGCAGCGTAGAAGGACTACAGGGGGCTGAGACCCAGTACTTC
TRBV27	-	-	TRBJ1-1	CASSPQGWGAEAFF	TGTGCCAGCAGTCCCCAGGGGTGGGGCGCTGAAGCTTTCTTT
TRBV2	-	once	TRBJ1-1	CASSSGLNTEAFF	TGTGCCAGCTCGTCAGGGTTGAACACTGAAGCTTTCTTT
TRBV19	-	-	TRBJ2-2	CASSIPFIGELFF	TGTGCCAGTAGTATCCCCTTTATCGGGGAGCTGTTTTTT
TRBV9	-	-	TRBJ1-1	CASSVEWAGEAFF	TGTGCCAGCAGCGTAGAGTGGGCAGGTGAAGCTTTCTTT
TRBV27	-	-	TRBJ1-5	CASSQLGHTNQPQHF	TGTGCCAGCAGTCAGCTGGGCCACACGAATCAGCCCCAGCATTTT
TRBV28	TRBD1	-	TRBJ2-5	CASSLGGTGGGETQYF	TGTGCCAGCAGTTTAGGCGGGACAGGGGGTGGAGAGACCCAGTACTTC
TRBV4-2	-	-	TRBJ2-5	CASSQWQQETQYF	TGTGCCAGCAGCCAATGGCAGCAAGAGACCCAGTACTTC
TRBV4-3	-	-	TRBJ2-7	CASSPTRAWEQYF	TGCGCCAGCAGCCCAACTAGGGCCTGGGAGCAGTACTTC
TRBV2	TRBD1	-	TRBJ2-7	CASGPRTGVPEQYF	TGTGCCAGCGGCCCTAGGACAGGGGTTCCCGAGCAGTACTTC
TRBV10-1	-	-	TRBJ1-1	CASSDQNTEAFF	TGCGCCAGCAGTGATCAGAACACTGAAGCTTTCTTT
TRBV5-1	-	-	TRBJ1-2	CASSLAFSFGTTGVENYGYTF	TGCGCCAGCAGCTTGGCCTTTAGTTTCGGGACGACGGGGGTCGAGAACTATGGCTACACCTTC
TRBV7-2	-	-	TRBJ1-2	CASSFWWQRLANYGYTF	TGTGCCAGCAGCTTTTGGTGGCAAAGGCTAGCTAACTATGGCTACACCTTC
TRBV28	TRBD1	-	TRBJ2-7	CASCGQGWYEQYF	TGTGCCAGCTGTGGACAGGGGTGGTACGAGCAGTACTTC
TRBV19	-	-	TRBJ1-5	CASKSPVSLQQPQHF	TGTGCCAGTAAATCACCGGTCTCCCTTCAACAGCCCCAGCATTTT
TRBV7-8	-	-	TRBJ2-7	CASSLKPGYEQYF	TGTGCCAGCAGCTTAAAGCCGGGCTACGAGCAGTACTTC
TRBV14	-	-	TRBJ2-7	CASSPHRGSYEQYF	TGTGCCAGCAGCCCGCACCGGGGGTCCTACGAGCAGTACTTC
TRBV7-9	-	-	TRBJ1-2	CASSVSSDSLYGYTF	TGTGCCAGCAGCGTTAGCAGCGACAGCCTCTATGGCTACACCTTC
TRBV29-1	-	-	TRBJ1-2	CSVVSGITYGYTF	TGCAGCGTTGTATCAGGGATTACCTATGGCTACACCTTC
TRBV15	TRBD2	-	TRBJ2-1	CATSRDSLAGFYNEQFF	TGTGCCACCAGCAGAGATAGTCTAGCGGGATTCTACAATGAGCAGTTCTTC
TRBV28	TRBD1	-	TRBJ1-2	CASSLTGFIYGYTF	TGTGCCAGCAGTTTGACAGGGTTCATCTATGGCTACACCTTC
TRBV29-1	-	-	TRBJ2-5	CSAESPERETQYF	TGCAGCGCGGAGAGCCCCGAGCGAGAGACCCAGTACTTC
TRBV30	-	few	TRBJ1-4	CASSGAGDEKLFF	TGTGCCTCGTCAGGGGCGGGAGATGAAAAACTGTTTTTT
TRBV5-4	-	-	TRBJ2-5	CASSLSILAGETQYF	TGTGCCAGCAGCTTGAGCATATTGGCGGGAGAGACCCAGTACTTC
TRBV13	TRBD2	-	TRBJ2-1	CASSPEETSGPTASGYNEQFF	TGTGCCAGCAGCCCCGAAGAGACGTCGGGACCGACGGCTAGCGGATACAATGAGCAGTTCTTC
TRBV2	TRBD2	-	TRBJ2-7	CASSTTSGREYEQYF	TGTGCCAGCAGTACAACTAGCGGGAGGGAATACGAGCAGTACTTC
TRBV7-9	-	-	TRBJ2-1	CASSRGGNEQFF	TGTGCCAGCAGCCGGGGTGGCAATGAGCAGTTCTTC
TRBV6-6	TRBD1	-	TRBJ1-5	CASRADREGQPQHF	TGTGCCAGCAGGGCGGACAGGGAGGGTCAGCCCCAGCATTTT
TRBV3-1/TRBV3-2	-	-	TRBJ1-5	CASSQDRDQPQHF	TGTGCCAGCAGCCAAGACCGGGATCAGCCCCAGCATTTT
TRBV4-1	TRBD2	-	TRBJ2-3	CASSQLGTSGGDTQYF	TGCGCCAGCAGCCAACTAGGGACTAGCGGAGGAGATACGCAGTATTTT
TRBV19	TRBD1	-	TRBJ1-4	CASRPRGQGAKGNEKLFF	TGTGCCAGTAGGCCGAGGGGACAGGGGGCGAAGGGTAATGAAAAACTGTTTTTT
TRBV19	TRBD2	-	TRBJ2-1	CASSQFLAGDHNEQFF	TGTGCCAGTAGTCAATTCCTAGCGGGAGACCACAATGAGCAGTTCTTC
TRBV13	-	-	TRBJ2-5	CASSSISATAGETQYF	TGTGCCAGCAGTTCTATTTCGGCTACCGCGGGGGAGACCCAGTACTTC
TRBV9	-	-	TRBJ2-5	CASSVGGQGTSGQETQYF	TGTGCCAGCAGCGTAGGGGGACAGGGTACTAGCGGCCAAGAGACCCAGTACTTC
TRBV3-1/TRBV3-2	-	-	TRBJ2-2	CASSQAQNTGELFF	TGTGCCAGCAGCCAAGCCCAGAACACCGGGGAGCTGTTTTTT
TRBV18	TRBD1	-	TRBJ1-2	CASSPTGTGGGYGYTF	TGTGCCAGCTCACCAACCGGGACAGGGGGCGGTTATGGCTACACCTTC
TRBV4-1	-	-	TRBJ1-1	CASRRYPQGKGTEAFF	TGCGCCAGCAGGCGATACCCTCAGGGTAAGGGCACTGAAGCTTTCTTT
TRBV2	TRBD2	once	TRBJ2-1	CASRAAGGAYNEQFF	TGTGCCAGCAGGGCAGCGGGAGGCGCCTACAATGAGCAGTTCTTC
TRBV2	-	-	TRBJ1-1	CASSVRGPPNVGTEAFF	TGTGCCAGCAGTGTCCGGGGTCCGCCTAACGTCGGCACTGAAGCTTTCTTT
TRBV5-5	-	-	TRBJ2-2	CASSFEGANTGELFF	TGTGCCAGCAGCTTTGAGGGGGCGAACACCGGGGAGCTGTTTTTT
TRBV12-5	-	-	TRBJ2-1	CASGLLGADPGSYNEQFF	TGTGCTAGTGGTTTGCTGGGGGCCGACCCTGGCTCCTACAATGAGCAGTTCTTC